A selection of T cell receptor beta chains follows, all from one sample in a study of cytomegalovirus exposure and HLA in healthy donors. Sequencing was performed with immunoSEQ multiplex PCR; in TCRdb, only in-frame clones are kept and a portion is missing. This table holds around 120,000 clones, 80% found once. The source material was PBMCs. The receptor set was obtained from a woman aged 40 to 50 in good health and CMV-seronegative. Each CDR3 is given with its conserved first and last residue. A D gene is named only where the DNA matches it firmly. Not all rows give a size; the values are once, few, many and, for expanded clones, a class.

V gene,J gene,clone size,D gene,CDR3 DNA,CDR3 protein
TRBV20-1,TRBJ2-1,few,-,TGCAGTGCGTACAGGGTTGATGAGCAGTTCTTC,CSAYRVDEQFF
TRBV7-9,TRBJ1-1,-,-,TGTGCCAGCAGCTCACAGAGGAACACTGAAGCTTTCTTT,CASSSQRNTEAFF
TRBV6-5,TRBJ1-1,-,TRBD1,TGTGCCAGCAGCAAACATGGGACAGGAGACACTGAAGCTTTCTTT,CASSKHGTGDTEAFF
TRBV6-5,TRBJ1-1,-,-,TGTGCCAGCAGACAGACCTTGAACACTGAAGCTTTCTTT,CASRQTLNTEAFF
TRBV2,TRBJ2-7,-,TRBD2,TGTGCCACCAGGAAGGGACTAGCGGGAGAGATGAACGAGCAGTACTTC,CATRKGLAGEMNEQYF
TRBV4-3,TRBJ2-7,-,-,TGCGCCAGCAGCCAAGATCGACAACGGCCACAGTACTTC,CASSQDRQRPQYF
TRBV14,TRBJ1-1,-,-,TGTGCCAGCAGCCAGCCGGGGGGTTTGGTCACTGAAGCTTTCTTT,CASSQPGGLVTEAFF
TRBV5-6,TRBJ2-4,-,TRBD2,TGTGCCAGCAGCCATTGGACTAGCGGGCTGAACATTCAGTACTTC,CASSHWTSGLNIQYF
TRBV5-1,TRBJ2-1,-,-,TGCGCCAGCAGCACTGGGCCCTATGAGCAGTTCTTC,CASSTGPYEQFF
TRBV10-3,TRBJ2-7,-,-,TGTGCCATCAGTGGGGTGGGAGGGGGCTACGAGCAGTACTTC,CAISGVGGGYEQYF
TRBV11-2,TRBJ1-1,-,-,TGTGCCAGCAGCTTAGGCCCCTCAGTGAAAGCTTTCTTT,CASSLGPSVKAFF
TRBV5-4,TRBJ1-1,-,-,TGTGCCAGCAGCCGGGGGGGTACTGAAGCTTTCTTT,CASSRGGTEAFF
TRBV7-9,TRBJ1-4,-,-,TGTGCCAGCAGCTCCAGGGGACCGGCTAATGAAAAACTGTTTTTT,CASSSRGPANEKLFF
TRBV5-6,TRBJ1-5,few,-,TGTGCCAGCAGCTTGGGCGATCAGCCCCAGCATTTT,CASSLGDQPQHF
TRBV7-3,TRBJ2-1,-,TRBD2,TGTGCCAGCAGCATCACTAGCGGGGGGGCGGGTGAGCAGTTCTTC,CASSITSGGAGEQFF
TRBV7-8,TRBJ2-5,-,TRBD2,TGTGCCAGCAGCTTAGGCCAGAGCGGGGTGGGGACCCAGTACTTC,CASSLGQSGVGTQYF
TRBV12-1,TRBJ1-1,-,-,TGTGCCAGCAGCTCCTACAGGGGGATGCGAGTGAACACTGAAGCTTTCTTT,CASSSYRGMRVNTEAFF
TRBV27,TRBJ1-2,once,-,TGTGCCAGCAGTTTAAGGGGGGGTGACTATGGCTACACCTTC,CASSLRGGDYGYTF
TRBV28,TRBJ1-4,-,TRBD1,TGTGCCAGCAGTTTGGGACAGGCGATTTGGGGAAAACTGTTTTTT,CASSLGQAIWGKLFF
TRBV5-4,TRBJ1-2,-,-,TGTGCCAGCAGTCTTGCGGGAGCTGCTGATGGCTACACCTTC,CASSLAGAADGYTF
TRBV6-6,TRBJ1-5,-,-,TGTGCCAGCAGTTACCGGGGGGGGGAGCCCCAGCATTTT,CASSYRGGEPQHF
TRBV7-2,TRBJ2-5,-,-,TGTGCCAGCAGCCGGAGGGGCCAAGAGACCCAGTACTTC,CASSRRGQETQYF
TRBV4-1,TRBJ2-7,-,-,TGCGCCAGCAGCCAAGATCCAGGGGCTAGCGGCCTATCCTACGAGCAGTACTTC,CASSQDPGASGLSYEQYF
TRBV7-6,TRBJ2-5,-,-,TGTGCCAGCAGCTTAGTGGGCGGCCCCGGGGAAGAGACCCAGTACTTC,CASSLVGGPGEETQYF
TRBV5-5,TRBJ2-3,-,TRBD1,TGTGCCAGCAGCCCTACGACAGGGATTACGTCAGATACGCAGTATTTT,CASSPTTGITSDTQYF
TRBV10-3,TRBJ2-7,few,-,TGTGCCATAGGTTCAGGGACCTACGAGCAGTACTTC,CAIGSGTYEQYF
TRBV19,TRBJ1-1,-,-,TGTGCCAGTAGTACTACCGCGAACACTGAAGCTTTCTTT,CASSTTANTEAFF
TRBV15,TRBJ2-5,once,TRBD2,TGTGCCACCAGCAGATCCCTAGCGGCCCAAGAGACCCAGTACTTC,CATSRSLAAQETQYF
TRBV6-5,TRBJ2-7,-,-,TGTGCCAGCAGTTACTCTGACAGATCCTACGAGCAGTACTTC,CASSYSDRSYEQYF
TRBV7-6,TRBJ2-7,-,TRBD1,TGTGCCAGCAGCCCGAGGGGCGGACAGGGGCCTCTGGAGTACTTC,CASSPRGGQGPLEYF
TRBV4-3,TRBJ1-4,few,-,TGCGCCAGCAGCCCGTATGGGGTGAGGGAAGAACTGTTTTTT,CASSPYGVREELFF
TRBV15,TRBJ2-1,-,-,TGTGCCACCAGCTGGAACAGAGCGGGCCAGGAGCAGTTCTTC,CATSWNRAGQEQFF
TRBV7-9,TRBJ2-5,-,TRBD2,TGTGCCAGCAGCTTAGCGGTGAGCGGGGGGGAGACCCAGTACTTC,CASSLAVSGGETQYF
TRBV7-9,TRBJ2-4,-,TRBD2,TGTGCCAGCAGCTTAAGGGAGGGACTAGCGCACCTTAACATTCAGTACTTC,CASSLREGLAHLNIQYF
TRBV6-6,TRBJ1-1,-,TRBD1,TGTGCCAGCAGTTACGGGGACAGGGAAGCTTTCTTT,CASSYGDREAFF
TRBV7-2,TRBJ2-3,-,-,TGTGCCAGCAGCTTATTGTCAGCAGATACGCAGTATTTT,CASSLLSADTQYF
TRBV27,TRBJ2-1,-,TRBD2,TGTGCCAGCAGTTTATCTGTGAGGGACTACAAGAGCTCCTACAATGAGCAGTTCTTC,CASSLSVRDYKSSYNEQFF
TRBV19,TRBJ2-3,-,TRBD1,TGTGCCAGTAGTCCCCCCGGACAGGGTTGGGAAGATACGCAGTATTTT,CASSPPGQGWEDTQYF
TRBV4-2,TRBJ2-4,-,-,TGTGCCAGCAGCCAAGAGACTAGGATCCCTCTAAACATTCAGTACTTC,CASSQETRIPLNIQYF
TRBV28,TRBJ1-3,few,-,TGTGCCAGCAGTTGGGGGGTCGGTAGAAACACCATATATTTT,CASSWGVGRNTIYF
TRBV7-3,TRBJ2-5,-,-,TGTGCCAGCAGCTTAAAGGGGTGGGAGACCCAGTACTTC,CASSLKGWETQYF
TRBV7-9,TRBJ1-2,-,TRBD1,TGTGCCAGCAGCTTAACGTTGGGGGACAGAGGAGGCTACACCTTC,CASSLTLGDRGGYTF
TRBV2,TRBJ1-6,-,-,TGTGCCAGCGGGGATTTGGAGGGAAGATCACCCCTCCACTTT,CASGDLEGRSPLHF
TRBV28,TRBJ1-4,-,-,TGTGCCAGCAGTCCACACGAAAAACTGTTTTTT,CASSPHEKLFF
TRBV4-2,TRBJ2-5,-,TRBD2,TGTGCCAGCAGCCAAGAGGGGCGGGAGAGAGAGACCCAGTACTTC,CASSQEGRERETQYF
TRBV10-3,TRBJ2-1,-,-,TGTGCCACCTCACCGGGACAGGAACAGCGGGGGGTACGATATGAGCAGTTCTTC,CATSPGQEQRGVRYEQFF
TRBV4-2,TRBJ2-1,-,TRBD2,TGTGCCAGCAGCCGACGGGGACTAGTTATTGAGCAGTTCTTC,CASSRRGLVIEQFF
TRBV6-6,TRBJ1-6,many,TRBD1,TGTGCCAGCTGTCTGGACAGGGGGGCCTCACCCCTCCACTTT,CASCLDRGASPLHF
TRBV5-6,TRBJ2-3,once,-,TGTGCCAGCAGCTTAGTTGGAGACTACACAGATACGCAGTATTTT,CASSLVGDYTDTQYF
TRBV20-1,TRBJ1-2,-,TRBD1,TGCAGTGCTCGACAGGGATGTGGCTACACCTTC,CSARQGCGYTF
TRBV4-2,TRBJ1-3,-,TRBD1,TGTGCCAGCAGCCAAGATCGGACAGGGGGCTCTGGAAACACCATATATTTT,CASSQDRTGGSGNTIYF
TRBV7-9,TRBJ1-2,-,TRBD1,TGTGCCAGCAGCGGGCCCTCTGACAGGGTGCGAAATGGCTACACCTTC,CASSGPSDRVRNGYTF
TRBV27,TRBJ1-5,-,-,TGTGCCAGCAGACGGGGAAACAATCAGCCCCAGCATTTT,CASRRGNNQPQHF
TRBV15,TRBJ2-7,-,-,TGTGCCACCAGCAGAGGCGGGGTCAGCTCCTACGAGCAGTACTTC,CATSRGGVSSYEQYF
TRBV7-6,TRBJ1-1,-,TRBD1,TGTGCCAGCAGCCCGGGACAGGGCAACACTGAAGCTTTCTTT,CASSPGQGNTEAFF
TRBV21-1,TRBJ2-7,-,-,TGTGCCAGCACCAGACTAGCGGCGGCCTACGAGCAGTACTTC,CASTRLAAAYEQYF
TRBV5-1,TRBJ2-5,-,-,TGCGCCAGCAGCCCCAACCCTCAGGGCAGAGGCCGAGAGACCCAGTACTTC,CASSPNPQGRGRETQYF
TRBV28,TRBJ1-5,few,-,TGTGCCAGCAGTGCCCGGGTTCGCAATCAGCCCCAGCATTTT,CASSARVRNQPQHF
TRBV4-1,TRBJ1-1,-,-,TGCGCCAGCAGCCAAGGTCCGGGGGAGAACACTGAAGCTTTCTTT,CASSQGPGENTEAFF
TRBV6-1,TRBJ1-4,few,-,TGTGCCAGCAGCGGGTCGGGTGGGGGGAATGAAAAACTGTTTTTT,CASSGSGGGNEKLFF